This entry lists 22 T cell receptor beta chains sequenced from one sample in a study of shared clonotypes between healthy human individuals. Only in-frame clones appear in the TCRdb table, and some are missing; sequencing was by immunoSEQ multiplex PCR. The data contain over 2,000,000 clones, 93% of them singletons. Terminally differentiated effector memory CD45RA+ cells were excluded by CCR7 positive selection of CD45RO-negative cells. Sequenced input: naive CD8+ T cells from PBMCs. The receptor source for this set is a man aged 18-30 years in good health. Some clones in this sample may be carry-over from other donors' samples.

The V and J genes are TRBV9 and TRBJ2-1; D is ambiguous. V was cut by 3 bases and J by 11 bases, with 9 bases left in between. CDR1 is SGDLS, CDR2 YYNGEE, per germline. The CDR3 sequence is 11 residues long. CDR3 amino acids: CASSAGPKQFF. For the CDR3, the DNA is TGTGCCAGCAGCGCAGGACCTAAGCAGTTCTTC.

V gene TRBV7-9 combines with J gene TRBJ2-6; D remains ambiguous. Trimming cost V 1 base and J 2 bases, with 6 bases left between them. Germline CDR1 and CDR2: SEHNR and FQNEAQ (reference sequence). This CDR3 contains 15 residues. The CDR3 DNA sequence: TGTGCCAGCAGCTTAGTAACAGCTGGGGCCAACGTCCTGACTTTC. Amino acids: CASSLVTAGANVLTF.

This clone showed up just a few times. Other DNA sequences in this sample translate to the same CDR3. The chain links TRBV9 to TRBJ2-6, with D hard to call. The CDR3 loop spans 13 amino acids. Trimming took 0 bases from V and 2 from J, leaving 0 bases between them. Germline loops: CDR1 SGDLS, CDR2 YYNGEE. CDR3 sequence reads: CASSVAGANVLTF. The CDR3 DNA follows: TGTGCCAGCAGCGTAGCTGGGGCCAACGTCCTGACTTTC. Full variable domain (outside the CDR3, taken from reference TRBV9 and TRBJ2-6): DSGVTQTPKHLITATGQRVTLRCSPRSGDLSVYWYQQSLDQGLQFLIQYYNGEERAKGNILERFSAQQFPDLHSELNLSSLELGDSALYFCASSVAGANVLTFGAGSRLTVL.

This chain joins TRBV7-8 and TRBJ2-2; unclear D gene. This CDR3 region has 16 residues. Germline V gene lookup returns CDR1 SGHVS and CDR2 FQNEAQ. Trimming pared 3 bases from V and 4 bases from J, leaving 15 bases between. In DNA, the CDR3 is TGTGCCAGCAGCTTCCCGCTCACAACCAGCACCGGGGAGCTGTTTTTT. The encoded protein is CASSFPLTTSTGELFF.

This chain joins TRBV9 and TRBJ2-7, with D perhaps TRBD2 (5 bases). Germline values: CDR1 SGDLS, CDR2 YYNGEE. The CDR3 has 15 residues. V lost 3 bases and J lost 3, with 16 bases in between. CDR3 sequence (DNA): TGTGCCAGCAGCGGAACCGGGAAGAGCGGCTACGAGCAGTACTTC. Translating gives CASSGTGKSGYEQYF. Drawing the rest from reference TRBV9 and TRBJ2-7, the complete variable domain is DSGVTQTPKHLITATGQRVTLRCSPRSGDLSVYWYQQSLDQGLQFLIQYYNGEERAKGNILERFSAQQFPDLHSELNLSSLELGDSALYFCASSGTGKSGYEQYFGPGTRLTVT.

The rearrangement uses TRBV5-6 and TRBJ1-1; D is uncertain. Trimming took off 3 bases at V and 1 base at J, with 10 bases between the two ends. This CDR3 has 14 amino acids. Germline V gene data show CDR1 as SGHDT and CDR2 as YYEEEE. CDR3: CASSYGNTNTEAFF. DNA of the CDR3: TGTGCCAGCAGCTACGGGAACACGAACACTGAAGCTTTCTTT.

V is TRBV15 and J is TRBJ1-5, with D possibly TRBD1 on 5 matching bases. Germline CDR1 LNHNV, CDR2 YYDKDF (reference sequence). V lost 0 bases and J 2 bases, leaving 20 bases between the germline ends. There are 19 residues in the CDR3. The CDR3 here is CATSRDGPDGGKGNQPQHF. The CDR3, as DNA: TGTGCCACCAGCAGAGATGGCCCCGACGGGGGAAAGGGCAATCAGCCCCAGCATTTT.

Comment on this clone: Other DNA sequences in this specimen translate into the identical CDR3. This rearrangement joins TRBV5-6 to TRBJ2-1; 9 positions agree with TRBD1. The CDR3 is 15 amino acids. J gave up 4 bases and V 0 bases, and 2 bases lay outside the gene matches. Germline CDR1 SGHDT, CDR2 YYEEEE. DNA of the CDR3: TGTGCCAGCAGCTTGGGACAGGGGGTTTACAATGAGCAGTTCTTC. It encodes CASSLGQGVYNEQFF.

V gene TRBV5-1 combines with J gene TRBJ2-5, with 11 bases lining up with TRBD1. Germline loops: CDR1 SGHRS, CDR2 YFSETQ. Unmatched junction bases numbered 7, after V lost 4 bases and J lost 5 bases. The CDR3 sequence is 15 residues long. The CDR3 DNA sequence: TGCGCCAGCAGCAGGGGACAGGGGGTAGCGGAGACCCAGTACTTC. Protein sequence: CASSRGQGVAETQYF.

The chain combines TRBV4-1 with TRBJ2-5, with 12 bases aligning to TRBD2. Germline V CDR1 and CDR2: MGHRA, YSYEKL. The trim removed 2 bases at V and 2 bases at J, leaving 9 bases unmatched. This CDR3 region has 18 residues. Here the CDR3 reads CASSQLAGGGSYQETQYF. The DNA for the CDR3 is TGCGCCAGCAGCCAACTAGCGGGAGGGGGCTCCTATCAAGAGACCCAGTACTTC.

Comments on this clone: Other nucleotide sequences in the sample specify the same CDR3. This chain links TRBV7-3 with TRBJ1-1; D is undetermined. The V end lost 0 bases, the J end lost 0 bases, and 8 bases lay between the germline ends. The germline V gene has CDR1 SGHTA and CDR2 FQGTGA. The CDR3 loop spans 15 amino acids. CDR3 in DNA: TGTGCCAGCAGCTTAACAGCGGGGATGAACACTGAAGCTTTCTTT. The encoded protein is CASSLTAGMNTEAFF.

The V gene is TRBV5-6, the J gene TRBJ2-7; D unclear. Germline V gene data show CDR1 as SGHDT and CDR2 as YYEEEE. The CDR3 consists of 12 residues. Trimming cost V 2 bases and J 3 bases, with 6 bases left between them. The CDR3 DNA sequence: TGTGCCAGCAGCTTCCTAGACTACGAGCAGTACTTC. Translation gives CASSFLDYEQYF. Full variable domain (remainder filled in from reference TRBV5-6 and TRBJ2-7): DAGVTQSPTHLIKTRGQQVTLRCSPKSGHDTVSWYQQALGQGPQFIFQYYEEEERQRGNFPDRFSGHQFPNYSSELNVNALLLGDSALYLCASSFLDYEQYFGPGTRLTVT.

V and J are TRBV27 and TRBJ2-7, with D tentatively TRBD1 or TRBD2 (5 bases each). The germline V gene encodes CDR1 MNHEY and CDR2 SMNVEV (reference sequence). The CDR3 spans 13 residues. The V and J ends lost 4 bases and 7 bases respectively, with 14 bases between them. The CDR3 sequence is CASSSGTLGEQYF. Here the CDR3 DNA reads TGTGCCAGCAGTTCGGGGACCCTCGGTGAGCAGTACTTC.

The chain links TRBV11-2 to TRBJ2-2, with D perhaps matching TRBD2 (5 bases). This CDR3 comprises 14 residues. Germline values: CDR1 SGHAT, CDR2 FQNNGV. The ends were cut back, 5 bases at V and 6 bases at J, with 13 bases in the middle. CDR3: CASSPHGDPGELFF. In DNA, the CDR3 is TGTGCCAGCAGCCCCCACGGGGATCCCGGGGAGCTGTTTTTT.

The chain uses TRBV15 and TRBJ2-7; TRBD1 might be the D (5 bases). Germline values: CDR1 LNHNV, CDR2 YYDKDF (reference sequence). The V end was cut by 3 bases, the J end by 4 bases, with 10 bases between. There are 13 residues in the CDR3. The CDR3 bases are TGTGCCACCAGCAGTAAACAGGTATACGAGCAGTACTTC. It yields the protein CATSSKQVYEQYF.

The rearrangement uses TRBV4-3 and TRBJ1-1, with a possible D match to TRBD1 (5 bases). This CDR3 contains 16 residues. Looked up from germline, CDR1 is LGHNA and CDR2 is YSLEER. V dropped 0 bases and J dropped 1 base, with 12 bases sitting between them. CDR3 sequence: CASSQDSEGKNTEAFF. The CDR3 DNA sequence: TGCGCCAGCAGCCAAGATTCGGAGGGGAAGAACACTGAAGCTTTCTTT.

J is TRBJ2-7 and V is TRBV11-2, with D tentatively TRBD1 (7 bases). Germline V gene lookup returns CDR1 SGHAT and CDR2 FQNNGV. CDR3 size: 16 residues. The V end lost 5 bases, the J end lost 5 bases, and 22 bases lay between the germline ends. The CDR3 reads CASSPFDRVGGNEQYF. CDR3 nucleotides: TGTGCCAGCAGCCCCTTCGACAGGGTGGGAGGCAACGAGCAGTACTTC. Using reference TRBV11-2 and TRBJ2-7 for the parts outside the CDR3, the full variable domain is EAGVAQSPRYKIIEKRQSVAFWCNPISGHATLYWYQQILGQGPKLLIQFQNNGVVDDSQLPKDRFSAERLKGVDSTLKIQPAKLEDSAVYLCASSPFDRVGGNEQYFGPGTRLTVT.

As regards this clone: Other DNA sequences in the same sample also yield this CDR3. The chain carries TRBV19 and TRBJ2-7; the D call may be TRBD1 or TRBD2 (6 bases each). Germline assignment: CDR1 LNHDA and CDR2 SQIVND (reference sequence). This CDR3 contains 12 residues. Trimming removed 3 bases from V and 6 bases from J, with 9 bases in between. CDR3 DNA sequence: TGTGCCAGTAGTATTGGGGGGCTCGAGCAGTACTTC. Its protein is CASSIGGLEQYF.

CDR3 in DNA: TGTGCCAGCACATCCGGGAGGGCCAACGTCCTGACTTTC. Its translation is CASTSGRANVLTF. This chain uses TRBV2 with TRBJ2-6; possible D gene TRBD2, 5 bases. Germline-derived CDR1 and CDR2 are SNHLY and FYNNEI. The CDR3 has 13 amino acids. V lost 7 bases and J 5 bases, leaving 9 bases between the germline ends.

This clone appeared a single time. Within the sample, other DNA sequences also encode this same CDR3. J is TRBJ1-2 and V is TRBV7-9; 7 nucleotides agree with TRBD1. V lost 2 bases and J lost 5; bases outside the gene matches: 2. CDR1 and CDR2 from the germline V gene are SEHNR and FQNEAQ (reference sequence). The CDR3 runs 13 residues. CDR3 nucleotides: TGTGCCAGCAGCTTACCGACAGGGTATGGCTACACCTTC. This codes for CASSLPTGYGYTF.

The rearrangement links TRBV4-3 to TRBJ2-4; 7 nucleotides align to TRBD2. Germline V CDR1 and CDR2: LGHNA, YSLEER. The CDR3 covers 19 residues. J was trimmed by 0 bases and V by 3 bases; bases with no gene match: 14. The CDR3 nucleotides read TGCGCCAGCAGCCAGACACGTCGGCAAGCGGGGTTAGCCAAAAACATTCAGTACTTC. Translating it yields CASSQTRRQAGLAKNIQYF.

The chain has TRBV7-9 and TRBJ2-5, with TRBD1 as a possible D gene (5 bases). Germline V gene lookup returns CDR1 SEHNR and CDR2 FQNEAQ (reference sequence). The CDR3 loop spans 14 amino acids. Trimming took off 0 bases at V and 3 bases at J, with 8 bases between the two ends. CDR3 protein: CASSLAFREETQYF. As DNA, the CDR3 is TGTGCCAGCAGCTTAGCGTTCAGGGAAGAGACCCAGTACTTC.